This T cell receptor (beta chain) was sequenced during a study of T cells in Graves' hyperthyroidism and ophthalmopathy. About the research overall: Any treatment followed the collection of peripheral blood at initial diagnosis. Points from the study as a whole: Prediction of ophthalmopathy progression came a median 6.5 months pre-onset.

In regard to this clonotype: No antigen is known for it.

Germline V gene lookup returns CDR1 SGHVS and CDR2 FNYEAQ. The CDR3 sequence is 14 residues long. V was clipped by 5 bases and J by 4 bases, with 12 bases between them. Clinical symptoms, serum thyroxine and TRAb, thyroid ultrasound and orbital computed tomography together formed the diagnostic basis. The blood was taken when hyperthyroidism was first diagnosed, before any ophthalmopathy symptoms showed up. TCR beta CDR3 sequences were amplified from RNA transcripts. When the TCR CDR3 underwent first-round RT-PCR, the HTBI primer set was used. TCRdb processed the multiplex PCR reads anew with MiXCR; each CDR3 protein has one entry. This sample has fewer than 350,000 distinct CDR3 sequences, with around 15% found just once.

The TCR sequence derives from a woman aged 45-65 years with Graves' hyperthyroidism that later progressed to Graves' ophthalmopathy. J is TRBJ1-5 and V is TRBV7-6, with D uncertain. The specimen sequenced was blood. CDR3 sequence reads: CASSLRAGNQPQHF. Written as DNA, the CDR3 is TGTGCCAGCAGCCTGCGGGCGGGGAATCAGCCCCAGCATTTT.